The 23 T cell receptor beta chains given below trace back to one sample, sequenced in a study of T cell changes during pregnancy in multiple sclerosis. The protocol was immunoSEQ multiplex PCR, while the TCRdb copy is restricted to in-frame clones and leaves out a portion. The sample lists approximately 50,000 clones, around 91% seen once, with 5.5% to 7% in the top ten. The source was peripheral blood, collected in the third trimester of pregnancy. The receptors come from a female donor in good health, enrolled as a control in a pregnancy study.

The chain employs TRBV13 and TRBJ2-3, with 7 bases aligning to TRBD1. Germline lookup yields CDR1 PRHDT and CDR2 FYEKMQ (reference sequence). CDR3 length: 15 amino acids. With V trimmed by 5 bases and J by 4 bases, 9 bases remained unmatched. The CDR3 reads CASSRRQGRADTQYF. CDR3 in DNA: TGTGCCAGCAGCCGAAGACAGGGTAGGGCAGATACGCAGTATTTT.

The J gene is TRBJ1-1, the V gene TRBV2; 7 bases are shared with TRBD1. V was pared by 5 bases and J by 2 bases, with 8 bases of the junction left unmatched. The CDR3 is 15 residues long. Germline values: CDR1 SNHLY, CDR2 FYNNEI. Here the CDR3 reads CASSKTRQGNTEAFF. DNA of the CDR3: TGTGCCAGCAGTAAAACACGACAGGGAAACACTGAAGCTTTCTTT.

The chain couples TRBV4-3 to TRBJ1-3; 7 bases are a match to TRBD1. The ends lost 0 bases at V and 2 bases at J; junction bases unmatched: 7. The CDR3 sequence is 17 residues long. Germline loops: CDR1 LGHNA, CDR2 YSLEER. The DNA for the CDR3 is TGCGCCAGCAGCCAAGATCGACAGGGTTACACTGGAAACACCATATATTTT. Translation gives CASSQDRQGYTGNTIYF.

This sequence joins TRBV7-2 and TRBJ1-4, with 11 bases matching TRBD1. This CDR3 is built from 19 residues. Germline CDR1 SGHTA, CDR2 FQGNSA. The V segment lost 5 bases and the J segment 0 bases; nucleotides outside the gene matches: 11. The chain's CDR3 is CASSLRTGGWAATNEKLFF. In DNA form, the CDR3 reads TGTGCCAGCAGCCTACGGACAGGGGGCTGGGCGGCAACTAATGAAAAACTGTTTTTT. The full variable domain, in which reference TRBV7-2 and TRBJ1-4 provide the parts outside the CDR3, is GAGVSQSPSNKVTEKGKDVELRCDPISGHTALYWYRQSLGQGLEFLIYFQGNSAPDKSGLPSDRFSAERTGGSVSTLTIQRTQQEDSAVYLCASSLRTGGWAATNEKLFFGSGTQLSVL.

This chain connects TRBV5-1 to TRBJ1-4; no clear D gene. Trimming cost V 3 bases and J 4 bases, with 7 bases left between them. The CDR3 is made up of 13 amino acids. Germline V gene data show CDR1 as SGHRS and CDR2 as YFSETQ. This CDR3 is CASSSQDNEKLFF. The CDR3 DNA reads as TGCGCCAGCAGCTCCCAGGATAATGAAAAACTGTTTTTT.

This chain connects TRBV7-9 to TRBJ1-4; weak D call: TRBD1 (5 bases). Germline V gives CDR1 SEHNR, CDR2 FQNEAQ (reference sequence). CDR3 length equals 12 residues. Trimming removed 6 bases at V and 6 bases at J, with 8 bases between. CDR3 region: CASRGGDEKLFF. DNA of the CDR3: TGTGCCAGCAGGGGAGGGGATGAAAAACTGTTTTTT.

The V and J genes are TRBV6-1 and TRBJ2-3, with D perhaps TRBD1 (6 bases). The CDR3 length is 12 residues. Germline V gene data show CDR1 as MNHNS and CDR2 as SASEGT. With 10 bases removed from V and 4 bases from J, the gap between germline ends came to 12 bases. The CDR3 loop is CATQGSADTQYF. The CDR3 nucleotides are TGTGCCACCCAGGGGTCAGCAGATACGCAGTATTTT.

The sample holds a few counts of this clone. The genes are TRBV11-3 and TRBJ2-3; 9 nucleotides match TRBD2. V trimming: 8 bases; J trimming: 2 bases; junction bases outside the gene matches: 8. The CDR3 has 15 amino acids. CDR1 and CDR2 (germline): SGHNT, YENEEA. CDR3 nucleotides: TGTGCCAGCGCCCCTGGCGGGGGGGTCACAGATACGCAGTATTTT. It codes for CASAPGGGVTDTQYF.

The chain is built from TRBV30 and TRBJ1-3; D is perhaps TRBD1 (5 bases). CDR1 GTSNPN and CDR2 SVGIG come from the germline V gene (reference sequence). This CDR3 has 15 residues. Trimming shortened V by 1 base and J by 0 bases, and 10 bases separated the two germline ends. This chain's CDR3 is CAWSGLGGSGNTIYF. DNA for the CDR3: TGTGCCTGGAGTGGGTTGGGGGGCTCTGGAAACACCATATATTTT.

The chain couples TRBV2 to TRBJ1-4, with D perhaps TRBD1 (6 bases). CDR1 SNHLY and CDR2 FYNNEI come from the germline V gene. This CDR3 has 15 residues. Trimming took off 4 bases at V and 4 bases at J, with 13 bases between the two ends. The CDR3 nucleotides are TGTGCCAGCAGTGTCCGGGACATTGGTAATGAAAAACTGTTTTTT. Residues: CASSVRDIGNEKLFF.

V is TRBV30 and J is TRBJ1-4, with D uncertain. Germline loops: CDR1 GTSNPN, CDR2 SVGIG (reference sequence). The CDR3 is made up of 11 amino acids. The V end lost 3 bases, the J end lost 4 bases, and 3 bases lay between the germline ends. CDR3 in amino acids: CAWRSNEKLFF. The CDR3 DNA sequence: TGTGCCTGGAGGAGTAATGAAAAACTGTTTTTT.

This chain connects TRBV5-1 to TRBJ1-1; TRBD1 matches at 7 bases. V was pared by 5 bases and J by 4 bases, with 8 bases of the junction left unmatched. This CDR3 spans 14 amino acids. CDR1 is SGHRS and CDR2 is YFSETQ in the germline V gene. CDR3 region: CASSTRTGVTEAFF. CDR3 nucleotide sequence: TGCGCCAGCAGTACTAGAACAGGGGTCACTGAAGCTTTCTTT.

This rearrangement joins TRBV11-3 to TRBJ2-5, with 8 bases aligning to TRBD1. CDR1 SGHNT and CDR2 YENEEA come from the germline V gene. V lost 1 base and J lost 5; bases outside the gene matches: 9. This CDR3 spans 16 amino acids. CDR3 bases: TGTGCCAGCAGCTTAGTCACTCCAGGGGGCCGTGAGACCCAGTACTTC. Its translation: CASSLVTPGGRETQYF.

The V call is TRBV6-4, the J call TRBJ2-1; 12 bases align to TRBD2. The V and J ends lost 6 bases and 5 bases, in that order; junction bases with no gene match: 11. CDR1 MRHNA and CDR2 SNTAGT come from the germline V gene. There are 17 residues in the CDR3. CDR3 nucleotide sequence: TGTGCCAGCAGCCCACTCGGGGCTAGCGGGAGGGACAATGAGCAGTTCTTC. Translating gives CASSPLGASGRDNEQFF.

This clone was seen once. V gene TRBV10-3 combines with J gene TRBJ1-1, with 9 bases fitting TRBD1. Per germline, CDR1 ENHRY and CDR2 SYGVKD. With 6 bases clipped from V and 4 bases from J, the junction kept 3 bases outside the gene matches. This CDR3 is built from 13 residues. CDR3 sequence (DNA): TGTGCCATCAGGGGACAGGGTCTCACTGAAGCTTTCTTT. Its translation: CAIRGQGLTEAFF.

This chain joins TRBV7-2 and TRBJ2-1; 7 nucleotides match TRBD2. J was trimmed by 10 bases and V by 5 bases; bases with no gene match: 5. Germline CDR1 and CDR2: SGHTA and FQGNSA. This CDR3 has 12 amino acids. This chain's CDR3 is CASSIGGWEQFF. For the CDR3, the DNA is TGTGCCAGCAGCATCGGGGGGTGGGAGCAGTTCTTC.

This sequence joins TRBV7-8 and TRBJ2-1; 11 positions agree with TRBD2. This CDR3 is 15 amino acids long. Looked up from germline, CDR1 is SGHVS and CDR2 is FQNEAQ. J was trimmed by 7 bases and V by 1 base; bases with no gene match: 3. Written as DNA, the CDR3 is TGTGCCAGCAGCTTAGTAGCGGGGGGGGGTAATGAGCAGTTCTTC. Encoded protein: CASSLVAGGGNEQFF.

This clone was recorded once. CDR3 loop: CASSSSRGGNIQYF. In DNA, the CDR3 is TGTGCCAGCAGTTCGTCACGGGGGGGAAACATTCAGTACTTC. The chain employs TRBV11-2 and TRBJ2-4, with 8 nucleotides matching TRBD2. CDR1 and CDR2 (germline): SGHAT, FQNNGV. The CDR3 totals 14 residues. V was clipped by 6 bases and J by 6 bases; unmatched bases: 7.

The V and J genes are TRBV13 and TRBJ2-7, with 7 bases matching TRBD1. V was clipped by 3 bases and J by 0 bases; unmatched bases: 5. Germline V lookup: CDR1 PRHDT, CDR2 FYEKMQ (reference sequence). The CDR3 loop spans 15 amino acids. The CDR3, as DNA: TGTGCCAGCAGCTTGGACAGGAGCTTCTCCTACGAGCAGTACTTC. It is translated as CASSLDRSFSYEQYF.

Concerning this clone itself: A junction end diverges from the germline sequence, so it may reflect a read error. The chain links TRBV19 to TRBJ2-7; 10 bases map to TRBD1. Germline assignment: CDR1 LNHDA and CDR2 SQIVND (reference sequence). The CDR3 runs 11 residues. The CDR3 DNA reads as TGTGCCAGTAGTGGGGGGACAGGGGCTACCTTC. This encodes CASSGGTGATF.

V usage is TRBV30 and J usage is TRBJ2-1, with 10 bases fitting TRBD2. Germline values: CDR1 GTSNPN, CDR2 SVGIG (reference sequence). V shed 8 bases, J shed 8 bases, and the junction held 18 bases outside the gene matches. The CDR3 sequence is 16 residues long. CDR3 loop: CALRYYSGRTQDEQFF. CDR3 DNA sequence: TGTGCCCTCCGGTATTATAGCGGGAGGACTCAGGATGAGCAGTTCTTC.

This chain connects TRBV7-2 to TRBJ2-5; 10 bases are shared with TRBD2. J lost 4 bases, V lost 1 base, and 9 bases had no gene match. Germline V gives CDR1 SGHTA, CDR2 FQGNSA. This CDR3 has 17 amino acids. The CDR3 spells CASSLGSAGGPGETQYF. CDR3 DNA: TGTGCCAGCAGCTTAGGGTCAGCGGGGGGGCCCGGAGAGACCCAGTACTTC.

This clone appeared once. V usage is TRBV11-1 and J usage is TRBJ1-4; D not certain. Germline V gives CDR1 SGHAT, CDR2 FQDESV (reference sequence). This CDR3 contains 14 residues. The ends were cut back, 4 bases at V and 3 bases at J, with 9 bases in the middle. The CDR3 bases are TGTGCCAGCAGCTCGGTGTTCTCTAATGAAAAACTGTTTTTT. This codes for CASSSVFSNEKLFF.